This entry concerns a single TCR beta chain. What it binds is unknown. This entry is derived from a study of graft-versus-host responses after intestinal transplantation. Background on the study: Multivisceral, liver-intestinal, or isolated intestinal grafts were transplanted into recipients. After anti-thymocyte globulin induction, recipients took tacrolimus and steroids for around three years. General study points: Investigators detected GvH clones in recipient marrow, with some emerging earlier in ileum or blood.

Trimming cost V 6 bases and J 0 bases, with 7 bases left between them. The CDR3 extends over 14 amino acids. Germline loops: CDR1 SGHRS, CDR2 YFSETQ. Using immunoSEQ multiplex PCR, the repertoire was profiled, and TCRdb retains in-frame clones only, with some absent. The sample includes 13,000 to 15,000 clones, roughly 69% seen only once; the top ten take 7% to 9%. Intraepithelial and lamina propria lymphocytes were freed from processed graft tissue. J is TRBJ2-6 and V is TRBV5-1; tentative D call: TRBD2 (5 bases). The source material was ileum tissue, sampled just under 700 days after intestinal transplantation. The TCR sequence derives from a human patient who received an intestinal transplant, so some T cells may come from the graft donor. The CDR3 region has the DNA TGCGCCAGCACCGAGGGCTCTGGGGCCAACGTCCTGACTTTC. Its translation: CASTEGSGANVLTF.